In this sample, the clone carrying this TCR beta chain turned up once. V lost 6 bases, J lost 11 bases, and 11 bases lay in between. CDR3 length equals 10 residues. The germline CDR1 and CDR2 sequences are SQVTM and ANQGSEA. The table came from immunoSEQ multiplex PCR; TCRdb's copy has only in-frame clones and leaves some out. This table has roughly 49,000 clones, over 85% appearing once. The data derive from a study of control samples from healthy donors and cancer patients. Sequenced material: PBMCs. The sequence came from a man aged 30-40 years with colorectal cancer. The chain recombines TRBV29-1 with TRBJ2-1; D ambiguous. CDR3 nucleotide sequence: TGCAGCGTGCGTGTGTTTAAGCAGTTCTTC. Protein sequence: CSVRVFKQFF.